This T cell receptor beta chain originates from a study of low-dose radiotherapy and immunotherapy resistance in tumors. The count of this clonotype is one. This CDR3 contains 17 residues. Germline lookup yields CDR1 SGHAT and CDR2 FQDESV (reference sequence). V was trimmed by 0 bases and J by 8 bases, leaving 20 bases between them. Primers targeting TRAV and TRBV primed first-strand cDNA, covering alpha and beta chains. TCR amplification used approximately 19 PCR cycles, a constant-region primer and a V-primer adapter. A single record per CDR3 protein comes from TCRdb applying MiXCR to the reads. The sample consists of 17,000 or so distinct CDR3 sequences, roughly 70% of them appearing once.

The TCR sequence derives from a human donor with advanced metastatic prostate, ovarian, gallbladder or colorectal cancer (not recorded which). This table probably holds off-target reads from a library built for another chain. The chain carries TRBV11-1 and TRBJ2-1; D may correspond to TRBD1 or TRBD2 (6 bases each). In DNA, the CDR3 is TGTGCCAGCAGCTTAGCCCCCTCCAGGGGAGGTTATTATGAGCAGTTCTTC. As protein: CASSLAPSRGGYYEQFF.